The sequence of this T cell receptor (beta chain) was determined in a study of T cell responses to AZD1222 COVID-19 vaccine. Sequencing was performed with immunoSEQ multiplex PCR; in TCRdb, only in-frame clones are kept and a portion is missing. This sample yields 110,000 to 150,000 clones, of which about 93% are seen a single time; more than 3% belongs to the top ten. About this clone: Its target is unknown.

Study-wide findings and caveats: Increases in Spike-specific TCR breadth and depth were seen after two AZD1222 doses. Clonal diversity was possibly underestimated, and the donors were mostly white British, with more females.

Germline V gene sequence: CDR1 LNHNV, CDR2 YYDKDF (reference sequence). The CDR3 loop spans 15 amino acids. V shed 3 bases, J shed 3 bases, and the junction held 7 bases outside the gene matches. The gene calls are TRBV15 and TRBJ2-5, with TRBD1 matching 7 bases. The sequencing used peripheral blood, collected on day 0 of AZD1222 vaccination. The TCR sequence derives from an adult in good health. This CDR3 reads CATSRDGTAEETQYF. The CDR3 bases are TGTGCCACCAGCAGGGACGGGACAGCTGAAGAGACCCAGTACTTC.